These 18 T cell receptor beta chains came from one sample sequenced in a study of T cell repertoires in cytomegalovirus infection. TCRdb re-called the reads with MiXCR, one entry per CDR3 protein. The sample carries roughly 120,000 distinct CDR3 sequences, approximately 30% recorded once. Which antigens these TCRs recognize remains unknown. The sequencing here drew on CD8+ T cells from cultured PBMCs, taken from culture after CMV antigen stimulation. The origin of the receptors is a human donor in good health (CMV status not recorded). Some clones in this sample may be carry-over from other donors' samples.

This chain joins TRBV4-1 and TRBJ2-1, with D perhaps matching TRBD1 (5 bases). V was cut by 5 bases and J by 3 bases, with 20 bases left in between. Germline V gives CDR1 MGHRA, CDR2 YSYEKL. The CDR3 sequence is 17 residues long. The CDR3 DNA sequence: TGCGCCAGCAGCAGAGATTTTCTACAGGCCGACTACAATGAGCAGTTCTTC. Amino acids: CASSRDFLQADYNEQFF.

The chain combines TRBV20-1 with TRBJ1-1, with a tentative D call TRBD1 (5 bases). CDR3 length: 15 residues. Germline V CDR1 and CDR2: DFQATT, SNEGSKA (reference sequence). The germline V and J ends were trimmed by 1 base and 1 base, with 13 bases remaining between them. The CDR3 reads CSARGGVSGNTEAFF. CDR3 sequence (DNA): TGCAGTGCTAGAGGAGGGGTCAGTGGGAACACTGAAGCTTTCTTT.

The genes are TRBV7-6 and TRBJ2-7; 9 bases line up with TRBD1. J was trimmed by 0 bases and V by 6 bases; bases with no gene match: 3. The V gene's germline CDR1 is SGHVS and CDR2 FNYEAQ. The CDR3 contains 14 residues. The CDR3 sequence: CASSPDRGSYEQYF. CDR3 sequence (DNA): TGTGCCAGCAGTCCGGACAGGGGCTCCTACGAGCAGTACTTC.

This clonotype was seen many times. The rearrangement uses TRBV19 and TRBJ1-1; D is uncertain. The CDR3 spans 13 residues. In germline, CDR1 is LNHDA, CDR2 SQIVND (reference sequence). Deletions cut 5 bases from V and 6 bases from J, with 13 bases between. The CDR3 protein is CASSVTILAEAFF. The CDR3 nucleotides read TGTGCCAGTAGTGTAACGATTTTGGCTGAAGCTTTCTTT.

This clonotype is a singleton in its sample. This rearrangement joins TRBV4-3 to TRBJ2-7; D perhaps matches TRBD2 (7 bases). This CDR3 spans 15 amino acids. CDR1 and CDR2 from the germline V gene are LGHNA and YSLEER. Between the trimmed V and J ends, which lost 4 bases and 5 bases, there was a span of 18 bases. CDR3 DNA sequence: TGCGCCAGCAGCCGGGGGGGCAGGCCCCACGACGAGCAGTACTTC. Its translation is CASSRGGRPHDEQYF.

A few counts support this clonotype. The rearrangement uses TRBV6-5 and TRBJ1-1; the match to TRBD1 covers 10 bases. Germline lookup yields CDR1 MNHEY and CDR2 SVGAGI. This CDR3 contains 18 residues. The trim removed 5 bases at V and 1 base at J, leaving 13 bases unmatched. The CDR3 sequence is CASSRDRGIKLGNTEAFF. In DNA, the CDR3 is TGTGCCAGCAGTCGGGACAGGGGTATCAAATTAGGGAACACTGAAGCTTTCTTT.

Only a few counts were recorded for this clonotype. The chain combines TRBV7-9 with TRBJ2-3; D is perhaps TRBD2 (6 bases). The V end lost 3 bases, the J end lost 0 bases, and 10 bases lay between the germline ends. The CDR3 has 15 amino acids. CDR1 SEHNR and CDR2 FQNEAQ come from the germline V gene (reference sequence). The CDR3 spells CASSFPGASTDTQYF. CDR3 coding DNA: TGTGCCAGCAGCTTCCCGGGAGCTAGCACAGATACGCAGTATTTT.

The rearrangement joins TRBV19 to TRBJ2-1, with D perhaps given as TRBD1 or TRBD2 (5 bases each). The CDR3 totals 13 residues. Germline lookup yields CDR1 LNHDA and CDR2 SQIVND (reference sequence). Trimming removed 5 bases at V and 8 bases at J, with 13 bases between. CDR3 region: CASSGGFRHEQFF. The CDR3 region has the DNA TGTGCCAGTAGTGGGGGTTTTAGACATGAGCAGTTCTTC.

V usage is TRBV5-5 and J usage is TRBJ1-2; 7 bases are shared with TRBD1. CDR3 length equals 16 residues. The V segment lost 3 bases and the J segment 6 bases; nucleotides outside the gene matches: 14. From germline, CDR1 is SGHKS and CDR2 YYEKEE (reference sequence). The CDR3 DNA reads TGTGCCAGCAGCTATGACCCGACAGGGACCGTCAATGGCTACACCTTC. Protein: CASSYDPTGTVNGYTF.

CDR3 coding DNA: TGTGCCAGCAGTTACTCGACAGCCTACGAGCAGTACTTC. This translates into CASSYSTAYEQYF. This chain connects TRBV6-2 or TRBV6-3 to TRBJ2-7, with D possibly TRBD1 on 5 matching bases. Germline CDR1 reads MNHEY; CDR2 reads SVGEGT. This CDR3 has 13 residues. Trimming took off 0 bases at V and 2 bases at J, with 5 bases between the two ends.

The chain is built from TRBV27 and TRBJ2-5; D is unclear. The CDR3 runs 14 residues. Germline V gene lookup returns CDR1 MNHEY and CDR2 SMNVEV (reference sequence). Deletions cut 4 bases from V and 0 bases from J, with 9 bases between. The CDR3 nucleotides read TGTGCCAGCAGTTCCCTTAAGTACCAAGAGACCCAGTACTTC. Protein product: CASSSLKYQETQYF.

V usage is TRBV7-9 and J usage is TRBJ2-6; 8 bases map to TRBD1. V lost 5 bases to trimming and J lost 3 bases; unmatched junction nucleotides: 3. CDR3 length: 15 residues. CDR1 is SEHNR and CDR2 is FQNEAQ in the germline V gene (reference sequence). CDR3 sequence: CASSPGGRGANVLTF. The CDR3 DNA reads TGTGCCAGCAGCCCAGGGGGCCGTGGGGCCAACGTCCTGACTTTC.

The rearrangement uses TRBV20-1 and TRBJ2-1, with D tentatively TRBD2 (6 bases). The CDR3 runs 14 residues. V was pared by 6 bases and J by 3 bases, with 15 bases between. The germline V gene encodes CDR1 DFQATT and CDR2 SNEGSKA (reference sequence). CDR3 sequence (DNA): TGCAGTGCCACCCCGGGACTGAACTACAATGAGCAGTTCTTC. This translates into CSATPGLNYNEQFF.

This rearrangement joins TRBV6-5 to TRBJ1-1; D remains unclear. Germline V gene data show CDR1 as MNHEY and CDR2 as SVGAGI. There are 14 residues in the CDR3. The V end lost 2 bases, the J end lost 1 base, and 8 bases lay between the germline ends. The CDR3 nucleotides read TGTGCCAGCAGTTACGGGAGTTGGAACACTGAAGCTTTCTTT. This sequence encodes CASSYGSWNTEAFF.

This clonotype has more than one count but fewer than ten. This sequence joins TRBV12-3 or TRBV12-4 and TRBJ1-2, with D perhaps TRBD1 (5 bases). Between the trimmed V and J ends, which lost 6 bases and 4 bases, there was a span of 18 bases. The CDR3 totals 15 residues. In nucleotides, the CDR3 is TGTGCCAGCAGCCCCCCCGCCGACAGTGTCTATGGCTACACCTTC. Its translation is CASSPPADSVYGYTF.

V and J are TRBV6-5 and TRBJ2-1, with 7 bases that match TRBD2. The CDR3 covers 12 residues. The germline gives CDR1 MNHEY, CDR2 SVGAGI. V lost 2 bases, J lost 14 bases, and 6 bases stayed unmatched. CDR3 DNA sequence: TGTGCCAGCAGTTACCCCGGACTAGAGGAGTTCTTC. Its protein is CASSYPGLEEFF.

This sequence joins TRBV6-1 and TRBJ2-4; 10 nucleotides line up with TRBD2. Germline CDR1 is MNHNS and CDR2 is SASEGT. The CDR3 runs to 18 residues. V was clipped by 2 bases and J by 12 bases; unmatched bases: 19. CDR3 sequence (DNA): TGTGCCAGCAGTGAATCTCCGCTAGCGGGGGCCACCGACCCTCCTCAGTACTTC. This sequence encodes CASSESPLAGATDPPQYF.

The gene calls are TRBV19 and TRBJ2-2; tentative D call: TRBD1 (6 bases). CDR3 length: 13 amino acids. V shed 6 bases and J shed 5 bases, with 10 bases lying between them. Germline CDR1 and CDR2: LNHDA and SQIVND (reference sequence). CDR3 coding DNA: TGTGCCAGTAGACAGGGATCGACCGGGGAGCTGTTTTTT. Protein: CASRQGSTGELFF.